Listed here are 6 T cell receptor beta chains from one sample, sequenced in a study of cytomegalovirus exposure and HLA in healthy donors (dated by TCRdb to about 2017). The method behind the library was the immunoSEQ multiplex PCR assay. For the multiplex PCR, a mixture combining 60 forward primers for TCR Vbeta segments and 13 reverse primers for TCR Jbeta segments was used. The table comes from immuneACCESS by way of TCRdb, which keeps in-frame sequences with V and J called. Part of the clones is missing from these tables; in studies checked, under half for an unresolved V gene and the rest for unknown reasons. The sample data list approximately 52,000 clones, and 70% to 75% of these were observed just once. The ten largest clonotypes hold less than 45% of the sample. The sequenced sample consisted of PBMCs. These receptors were taken from a man aged 35-49 years in good health and CMV-seropositive.

This clone showed up just a few times. The chain is built from TRBV7-2 and TRBJ1-4; 7 bases map to TRBD1. V was clipped by 0 bases and J by 5 bases; unmatched bases: 3. Germline V lookup: CDR1 SGHTA, CDR2 FQGNSA. CDR3 length: 15 amino acids. As DNA, the CDR3 is TGTGCCAGCAGCTTAGCGGGGACAGAGAATGAAAAACTGTTTTTT. Translating it yields CASSLAGTENEKLFF.

CDR3 loop: CASSLRTENTEAFF. In DNA, the CDR3 is TGCGCCAGCAGCCTTAGGACAGAGAACACTGAAGCTTTCTTT. V and J are TRBV4-3 and TRBJ1-1; tentatively, D is TRBD1 (6 bases). The ends were cut back, 4 bases at V and 1 base at J, with 10 bases in the middle. The CDR3 is 14 amino acids. Per the germline V gene, CDR1 is LGHNA and CDR2 is YSLEER.

The chain is built from TRBV5-1 and TRBJ2-3; 8 bases match TRBD2. This CDR3 spans 14 amino acids. V dropped 7 bases and J dropped 6; count of bases not matched to a gene: 10. CDR1 is SGHRS and CDR2 is YFSETQ in the germline V gene. The CDR3 coding sequence is TGCGCCAGCCGGCCAGCGGGGGCCGAGGATACGCAGTATTTT. It translates to CASRPAGAEDTQYF.

The J gene is TRBJ1-6, the V gene TRBV4-3; 9 bases match TRBD1. CDR1 and CDR2 (germline): LGHNA, YSLEER. The CDR3 covers 17 residues. V shed 1 base, J shed 7 bases, and the junction held 8 bases outside the gene matches. The CDR3 DNA sequence: TGCGCCAGCAGCCAAGTAACCGGGACAGGGCAAAATTCACCCCTCCACTTT. Translating gives CASSQVTGTGQNSPLHF.

The CDR3 protein is CASSLAGDVGETQYF. In DNA, the CDR3 is TGCGCCAGCAGCTTAGCGGGGGACGTGGGAGAGACCCAGTACTTC. The genes are TRBV5-1 and TRBJ2-5; 8 nucleotides match TRBD2. The CDR3 sequence is 15 residues long. Unmatched junction bases numbered 7, after V lost 2 bases and J lost 4 bases. Germline loops: CDR1 SGHRS, CDR2 YFSETQ.

The V and J genes are TRBV5-1 and TRBJ1-1; D gene ambiguous. V was cut by 2 bases and J by 6 bases, with 17 bases left in between. The CDR3 has 15 amino acids. The V gene's germline CDR1 is SGHRS and CDR2 YFSETQ. In nucleotides, the CDR3 is TGCGCCAGCAGCTTTGCGAGTGAGTGGTTCCCTGAAGCTTTCTTT. It encodes CASSFASEWFPEAFF.